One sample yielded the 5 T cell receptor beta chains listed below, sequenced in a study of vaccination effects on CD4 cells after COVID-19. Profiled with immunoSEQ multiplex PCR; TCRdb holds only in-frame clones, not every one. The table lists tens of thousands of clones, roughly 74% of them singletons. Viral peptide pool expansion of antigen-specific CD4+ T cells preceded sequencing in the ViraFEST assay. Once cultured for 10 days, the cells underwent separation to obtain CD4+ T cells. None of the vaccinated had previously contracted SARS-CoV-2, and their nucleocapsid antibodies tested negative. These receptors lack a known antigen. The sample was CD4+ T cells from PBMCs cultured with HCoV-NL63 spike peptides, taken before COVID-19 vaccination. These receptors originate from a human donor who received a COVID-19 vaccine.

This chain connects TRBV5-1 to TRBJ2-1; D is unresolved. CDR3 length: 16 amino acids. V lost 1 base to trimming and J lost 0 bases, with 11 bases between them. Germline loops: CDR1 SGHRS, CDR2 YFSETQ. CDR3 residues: CASSLSPTGSYNEQFF. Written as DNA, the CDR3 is TGCGCCAGCAGCTTGTCCCCGACGGGCTCCTACAATGAGCAGTTCTTC.

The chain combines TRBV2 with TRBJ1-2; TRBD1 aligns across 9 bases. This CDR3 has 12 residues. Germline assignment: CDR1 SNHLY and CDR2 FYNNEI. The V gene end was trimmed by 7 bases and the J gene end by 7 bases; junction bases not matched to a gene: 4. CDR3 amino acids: CASTTDRGGYTF. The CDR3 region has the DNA TGTGCCAGCACTACGGACAGGGGTGGCTACACCTTC.

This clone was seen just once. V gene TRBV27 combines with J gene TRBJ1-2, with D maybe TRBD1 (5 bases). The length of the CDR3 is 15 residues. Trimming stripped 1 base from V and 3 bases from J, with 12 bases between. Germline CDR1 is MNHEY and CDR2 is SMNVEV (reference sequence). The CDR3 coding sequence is TGTGCCAGCAGTTTATTAGGCCAGGGTTACTATGGCTACACCTTC. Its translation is CASSLLGQGYYGYTF.

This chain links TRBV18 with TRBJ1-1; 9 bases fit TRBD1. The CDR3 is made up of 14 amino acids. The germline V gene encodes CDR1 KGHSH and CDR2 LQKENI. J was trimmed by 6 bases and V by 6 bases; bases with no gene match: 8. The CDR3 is CASSPGTGSPEAFF. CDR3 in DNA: TGTGCCAGCTCTCCCGGGACAGGGTCGCCTGAAGCTTTCTTT.

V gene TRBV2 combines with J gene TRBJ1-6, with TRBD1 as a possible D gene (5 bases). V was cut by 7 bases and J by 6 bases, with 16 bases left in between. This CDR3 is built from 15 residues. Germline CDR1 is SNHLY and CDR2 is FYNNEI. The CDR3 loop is CASNSDGGPNSPLHF. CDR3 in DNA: TGTGCCAGCAACTCGGACGGGGGTCCTAATTCACCCCTCCACTTT.